The 9 T cell receptor beta chains below all came from one sample that was sequenced in a study of control samples from healthy donors and cancer patients. The data were produced by immunoSEQ multiplex PCR, yet TCRdb's version contains in-frame clones alone and is incomplete. The sample includes under 200,000 clones. The sequenced material came from blood. The receptors come from a woman in her 30s in good health.

The chain couples TRBV6-4 to TRBJ1-1; a possible D gene is TRBD1 (6 bases). This CDR3 comprises 14 residues. Per the germline V gene, CDR1 is MRHNA and CDR2 is SNTAGT. Trimming took off 2 bases at V and 10 bases at J, with 17 bases between the two ends. CDR3 sequence reads: CASSDGRGGSAAFF. For the CDR3, the DNA is TGTGCCAGCAGTGACGGCAGGGGTGGGTCGGCAGCTTTCTTT.

The CDR3 coding sequence is TGTGCTAGTGGTTTGGGCTTTGGGCCCCAGCATTTT. Protein product: CASGLGFGPQHF. The genes are TRBV12-5 and TRBJ1-5; no definite D call. V lost 1 base and J 9 bases, leaving 7 bases between the germline ends. CDR1 is LGHNT, CDR2 FRNRAP, per germline. The CDR3 extends over 12 amino acids. Using reference TRBV12-5 and TRBJ1-5 for the parts outside the CDR3, the full variable domain is DARVTQTPRHKVTEMGQEVTMRCQPILGHNTVFWYRQTMMQGLELLAYFRNRAPLDDSGMPKDRFSAEMPDATLATLKIQPSEPRDSAVYFCASGLGFGPQHFGDGTRLSIL.

The chain couples TRBV7-9 to TRBJ1-5; a weak D match, TRBD1 (6 bases). The ends were cut back, 6 bases at V and 5 bases at J, with 11 bases in the middle. Germline lookup yields CDR1 SEHNR and CDR2 FQNEAQ (reference sequence). The CDR3 consists of 13 residues. The CDR3 bases are TGTGCCAGCAGTCGACAGGCCGATCAGCCCCAGCATTTT. Residues: CASSRQADQPQHF. Combining the CDR3 with reference TRBV7-9 and TRBJ1-5 gives the whole variable domain DTGVSQNPRHKITKRGQNVTFRCDPISEHNRLYWYRQTLGQGPEFLTYFQNEAQLEKSRLLSDRFSAERPKGSFSTLEIQRTEQGDSAMYLCASSRQADQPQHFGDGTRLSIL.

The V gene is TRBV24-1, the J gene TRBJ2-7, with D hard to call. The CDR3 length is 16 residues. With 4 bases removed from V and 2 bases from J, the gap between germline ends came to 17 bases. Per the germline V gene, CDR1 is KGHDR and CDR2 is SFDVKD. The CDR3 region has the DNA TGTGCCACCAGTGACCCTTTCTCGGTTGAACCCTACGAGCAGTACTTC. Translated: CATSDPFSVEPYEQYF.

The chain has TRBV2 and TRBJ1-1, with D unclear. Trimming removed 4 bases from V and 0 bases from J, with 6 bases in between. CDR1 and CDR2 from the germline V gene are SNHLY and FYNNEI. This CDR3 has 13 amino acids. In DNA, the CDR3 is TGTGCCAGCAGTGGCCAGGTGAACACTGAAGCTTTCTTT. Translated: CASSGQVNTEAFF.

This rearrangement joins TRBV2 to TRBJ2-3; TRBD1 might be the D (5 bases). V was shortened by 4 bases and J by 4 bases, with 12 bases between the two germline ends. The CDR3 has 14 residues. Germline assignment: CDR1 SNHLY and CDR2 FYNNEI. The CDR3 sequence: CASSGGAGSDTQYF. CDR3 sequence (DNA): TGTGCCAGCAGTGGTGGGGCAGGTTCAGATACGCAGTATTTT.

V is TRBV15 and J is TRBJ2-5, with 8 positions matching TRBD1. The CDR3 extends over 16 amino acids. Germline V CDR1 and CDR2: LNHNV, YYDKDF (reference sequence). V lost 4 bases to trimming and J lost 5 bases; unmatched junction nucleotides: 12. The CDR3 loop is CATSIEFWTGRETQYF. The DNA of the CDR3 is TGTGCCACCAGCATAGAGTTTTGGACAGGGAGGGAGACCCAGTACTTC.

This rearrangement joins TRBV18 to TRBJ1-6; no clear D gene. V lost 9 bases and J 0 bases, leaving 6 bases between the germline ends. CDR1 KGHSH and CDR2 LQKENI come from the germline V gene. The CDR3 totals 13 residues. CDR3 DNA sequence: TGTGCCAGTCACAGCTCCTATAATTCACCCCTCCACTTT. Translating gives CASHSSYNSPLHF.

The chain has TRBV7-2 and TRBJ1-2; 7 positions match TRBD1. J gave up 8 bases and V 2 bases, and 8 bases lay outside the gene matches. The length of the CDR3 is 14 residues. The germline gives CDR1 SGHTA, CDR2 FQGNSA. The CDR3 here is CASSLYYRGDGYTF. The CDR3 DNA sequence: TGTGCCAGCAGCTTATATTACAGGGGCGACGGCTACACCTTC.